This T cell receptor beta chain came from a study of blood T cells in healthy people across ages. The wider study: Per two T cells, about one barcoded beta molecule was captured through template switching. Study results and limitations: Relative to aged donors, long-lived donors carried more naive CD4+ cells and displayed higher diversity.

In regard to this clonotype: The antigen is unknown.

A sample-barcoded 5' primer and a J-beta primer mix were used in a second PCR of roughly 6 to 12 cycles. Every molecule of cDNA carried a tag from a template-switch adaptor with 12 random nucleotides. MiXCR was run by TCRdb on the 5' RACE reads, yielding one entry per CDR3 protein. Among 700,000 to 1,000,000 distinct CDR3 sequences listed, roughly 44% were seen once. Healthy Caucasian individuals from Russia aged 6 to 90 served as donors. The CDR3 extends over 14 amino acids. CDR1 MNHEY and CDR2 SMNVEV come from the germline V gene (reference sequence). V lost 6 bases and J lost 2, with 12 bases in between.

This sequence joins TRBV27 and TRBJ2-3; unclear D gene. Input material: blood. This TCR was recovered from a man in his 60s in good health. The DNA for the CDR3 is TGTGCCAGCAGACCACCTGGATTCACAGATACGCAGTATTTT. This translates into CASRPPGFTDTQYF.